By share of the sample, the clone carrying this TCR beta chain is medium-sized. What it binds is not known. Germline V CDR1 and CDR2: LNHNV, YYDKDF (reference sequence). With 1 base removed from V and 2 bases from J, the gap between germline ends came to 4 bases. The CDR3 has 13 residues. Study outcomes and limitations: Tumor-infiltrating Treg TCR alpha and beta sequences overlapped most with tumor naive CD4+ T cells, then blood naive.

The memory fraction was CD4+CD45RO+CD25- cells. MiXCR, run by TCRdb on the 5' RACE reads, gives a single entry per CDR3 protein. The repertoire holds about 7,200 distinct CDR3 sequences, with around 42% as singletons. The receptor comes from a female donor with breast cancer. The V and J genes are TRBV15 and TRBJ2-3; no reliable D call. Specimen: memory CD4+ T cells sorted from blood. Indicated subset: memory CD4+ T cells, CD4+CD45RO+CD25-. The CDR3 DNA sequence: TGTGCCACCAGCAGAGGAAACACAGATACGCAGTATTTT. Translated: CATSRGNTDTQYF.